The 13 T cell receptor beta chains listed next were all sequenced from one sample in a study of blood T cell repertoires in COVID-19. The repertoire was sequenced with immunoSEQ multiplex PCR; TCRdb's copy has only in-frame clones and lacks some. The sample comprises some 44,000 clones, roughly 87% of which are singletons, and 15% rests with the top ten. Material for sequencing was peripheral blood. Source of these receptors: a man aged 55 to 70 with active COVID-19.

CDR3 in DNA: TGCGCCAGCAGCTTCTTGGAAGGGGGGAACACTGAAGCTTTCTTT. It yields the protein CASSFLEGGNTEAFF. V usage is TRBV5-1 and J usage is TRBJ1-1; D may be TRBD1 (6 bases). Trimming left V 2 bases short and J 1 base short, with 12 bases between. CDR1 and CDR2 (germline): SGHRS, YFSETQ. The CDR3 runs 15 residues. Combining the CDR3 with reference TRBV5-1 and TRBJ1-1 gives the whole variable domain KAGVTQTPRYLIKTRGQQVTLSCSPISGHRSVSWYQQTPGQGLQFLFEYFSETQRNKGNFPGRFSGRQFSNSRSEMNVSTLELGDSALYLCASSFLEGGNTEAFFGQGTRLTVV.

The genes are TRBV11-2 and TRBJ2-5; TRBD2 might be the D (5 bases). The CDR3 length is 15 residues. CDR1 and CDR2 from the germline V gene are SGHAT and FQNNGV. Trimming cost V 5 bases and J 5 bases, with 18 bases left between them. The CDR3 DNA sequence: TGTGCCAGCAGCCCGGGGAAGCAGGAAGGGGAGACCCAGTACTTC. It codes for CASSPGKQEGETQYF.

The chain links TRBV3-1 (or the pseudogene TRBV3-2) to TRBJ1-2; the match to TRBD1 covers 12 bases. Unmatched junction bases numbered 5, after V lost 4 bases and J lost 8 bases. The CDR3 consists of 14 residues. Germline lookup yields CDR1 LGHDT and CDR2 YNNKEL (reference sequence). CDR3 protein: CASSLGTGGVGYTF. CDR3 coding DNA: TGTGCCAGCAGCCTCGGGACAGGGGGCGTAGGCTACACCTTC.

In this sample, this clone turned up a few times. This chain uses TRBV4-2 with TRBJ1-3; D is unclear. Trimming took off 0 bases at V and 0 bases at J, with 9 bases between the two ends. This CDR3 region has 16 residues. CDR1 and CDR2 from the germline V gene are LGHNA and YNFKEQ. The CDR3 spells CASSQDSPSSGNTIYF. As DNA, the CDR3 is TGTGCCAGCAGCCAAGATTCCCCCAGCTCTGGAAACACCATATATTTT.

The chain is built from TRBV7-2 and TRBJ1-3, with D tentatively TRBD1 (5 bases). Per the germline V gene, CDR1 is SGHTA and CDR2 is FQGNSA. V gave up 6 bases and J gave up 0 bases, with 12 bases separating them. This CDR3 contains 15 residues. The CDR3 DNA sequence: TGTGCCAGCAGGGATCGACAGTCCTCTGGAAACACCATATATTTT. Amino acid sequence: CASRDRQSSGNTIYF. The whole variable domain, filled in from reference TRBV7-2 and TRBJ1-3, reads GAGVSQSPSNKVTEKGKDVELRCDPISGHTALYWYRQSLGQGLEFLIYFQGNSAPDKSGLPSDRFSAERTGGSVSTLTIQRTQQEDSAVYLCASRDRQSSGNTIYFGEGSWLTVV.

DNA for the CDR3: TGTGCCAGCAGCAAAGACAGGGCGCAAGAGACCCAGTACTTC. It is translated as CASSKDRAQETQYF. The chain carries TRBV7-8 and TRBJ2-5; 7 bases are shared with TRBD1. The V gene's germline CDR1 is SGHVS and CDR2 FQNEAQ. V gave up 5 bases and J gave up 2 bases; unmatched junction bases: 5. The CDR3 length is 14 residues.

This clone has more than one count but fewer than ten. The junction and the germline gene differ at one end; a read error may be behind it. The chain couples TRBV7-7 to TRBJ2-2, with D perhaps matching TRBD2 (7 bases). CDR1 and CDR2 (germline): SSHAT, FNYEAQ (reference sequence). The CDR3 contains 16 residues. The CDR3 nucleotides read TGTGCTAGCAGCCGCAGCGGGACACCAAACACCGGGGAGCTGTTTTTT. It encodes CASSRSGTPNTGELFF.

The rearrangement links TRBV19 to TRBJ1-1; D is possibly TRBD1 (6 bases). Germline CDR1 reads LNHDA; CDR2 reads SQIVND (reference sequence). This CDR3 contains 13 residues. The V end was cut by 1 base, the J end by 4 bases, with 7 bases between. The CDR3 DNA follows: TGTGCCAGTAGTATAGTCAGGGGCACTGAAGCTTTCTTT. It codes for CASSIVRGTEAFF.

DNA of the CDR3: TGCGCCAGCAGCTTAGAGGGAGGGTACACAGATACGCAGTATTTT. Translation: CASSLEGGYTDTQYF. The chain is built from TRBV5-1 and TRBJ2-3; 7 bases agree with TRBD2. J lost 2 bases, V lost 2 bases, and 5 bases had no gene match. Germline CDR1 is SGHRS and CDR2 is YFSETQ. The CDR3 contains 15 residues.

The chain is built from TRBV14 and TRBJ2-5; 11 nucleotides line up with TRBD1. This CDR3 has 16 amino acids. CDR1 is SGHDN, CDR2 FVKESK, per germline. Trimming took 1 base from V and 2 from J; bases not matched to a gene: 3. CDR3 region: CASSQGTGGWQETQYF. The CDR3 DNA sequence: TGTGCCAGCAGCCAAGGGACAGGGGGCTGGCAAGAGACCCAGTACTTC.

The chain links TRBV11-3 to TRBJ2-2; 7 bases agree with TRBD2. CDR1 SGHNT and CDR2 YENEEA come from the germline V gene. The ends lost 0 bases at V and 1 base at J; junction bases unmatched: 20. The CDR3 loop spans 22 amino acids. For the CDR3, the DNA is TGTGCCAGCAGCTTAGATGGTTTACAGATTGGCGAGCGGGAACTGAACACCGGGGAGCTGTTTTTT. It codes for CASSLDGLQIGERELNTGELFF.

The chain links TRBV28 to TRBJ1-1; possibly TRBD1 for D (6 bases). V was pared by 3 bases and J by 10 bases, with 24 bases between. The CDR3 is made up of 16 amino acids. The V gene's germline CDR1 is MDHEN and CDR2 SYDVKM. The CDR3 sequence is CASSFIGGRQVMGAFF. The CDR3 bases are TGTGCCAGCAGTTTTATAGGGGGAAGACAGGTCATGGGAGCTTTCTTT.

The V gene is TRBV18, the J gene TRBJ2-2; tentative D call: TRBD2 (5 bases). This CDR3 has 18 amino acids. The V gene lost 0 bases and the J gene lost 1 base, with 15 bases spanning the gap. Germline-derived CDR1 and CDR2 are KGHSH and LQKENI. The CDR3 coding sequence is TGTGCCAGCTCACCACCGCCGTGGCTAGCAGGGAACACCGGGGAGCTGTTTTTT. Its protein product is CASSPPPWLAGNTGELFF.